Each of the 6 T cell receptor beta chains below was sequenced from the same sample in a study of T cells in Graves' hyperthyroidism and ophthalmopathy. From RNA transcripts, TCR beta CDR3 regions were amplified. In the first-round RT-PCR of the TCR CDR3, the HTBI primer set was used. TCRdb redid the calling of the multiplex PCR reads with MiXCR, one entry per CDR3 protein. The sample contains 750,000 to 950,000 distinct CDR3 sequences, around 39% of which appear only once. Input material: blood. Receptor source: a man aged 18-30 years with Graves' hyperthyroidism.

V gene TRBV7-2 combines with J gene TRBJ1-5; D may be TRBD1 (5 bases). Germline CDR1 is SGHTA and CDR2 is FQGNSA. The length of the CDR3 is 18 residues. Deletions cut 0 bases from V and 0 bases from J, with 15 bases between. In nucleotides, the CDR3 is TGTGCCAGCAGCTTAGCCCGGAGGAGGGGTAATAGCAATCAGCCCCAGCATTTT. This codes for CASSLARRRGNSNQPQHF.

The gene calls are TRBV24-1 and TRBJ1-2; no clear D gene. The CDR3 totals 12 residues. Germline CDR1 reads KGHDR; CDR2 reads SFDVKD. With 2 bases removed from V and 8 bases from J, the gap between germline ends came to 8 bases. In nucleotides, the CDR3 is TGTGCCACCAGTGATTCGTACGAGGGCTACACCTTC. Amino acids: CATSDSYEGYTF.

This clonotype showed up just a few times. The chain combines TRBV20-1 with TRBJ2-7, with 14 nucleotides matching TRBD2. This CDR3 is 15 amino acids long. Germline V gene data show CDR1 as DFQATT and CDR2 as SNEGSKA (reference sequence). After removal of 3 bases from V and 6 bases from J, the junction contained 7 bases not matched to a gene. The CDR3 DNA sequence: TGCAGTGCTAGGCAACCGGGACTAGCGGGAGTCGAGCAGTACTTC. As protein: CSARQPGLAGVEQYF.

This clonotype was detected once. The rearrangement links TRBV7-2 to TRBJ2-5; D may be TRBD2 (5 bases). The V gene's germline CDR1 is SGHTA and CDR2 FQGNSA. The V end lost 5 bases, the J end lost 7 bases, and 17 bases lay between the germline ends. CDR3 length: 14 residues. The CDR3 reads CASSPSPDEGTQYF. The CDR3 bases are TGTGCCAGCAGCCCGAGCCCGGATGAGGGGACCCAGTACTTC.

This clonotype was found a few times. The chain couples TRBV5-1 to TRBJ1-1; D gene unclear. This CDR3 spans 14 amino acids. Germline V gives CDR1 SGHRS, CDR2 YFSETQ. The V and J ends lost 2 bases and 1 base respectively, with 9 bases between them. The CDR3 DNA is TGCGCCAGCAGCTTTAGGGTGGGGAACACTGAAGCTTTCTTT. Protein sequence: CASSFRVGNTEAFF. The full variable domain, in which reference TRBV5-1 and TRBJ1-1 provide the parts outside the CDR3, is KAGVTQTPRYLIKTRGQQVTLSCSPISGHRSVSWYQQTPGQGLQFLFEYFSETQRNKGNFPGRFSGRQFSNSRSEMNVSTLELGDSALYLCASSFRVGNTEAFFGQGTRLTVV.

Remarks on this clonotype: It may be a read error: a sequence one base away is much more abundant. The chain links TRBV20-1 to TRBJ1-2; 7 bases map to TRBD1. CDR1 is DFQATT, CDR2 SNEGSKA, per germline (reference sequence). Trimming at V came to 1 base and at J to 1 base, leaving 3 bases not matched to a gene. This CDR3 contains 14 residues. The CDR3 DNA reads TGCAGTGCTAGAGGGGGACAGAATAACTATGGCTACACCTTC. It encodes CSARGGQNNYGYTF.